This T cell receptor (beta chain) comes out of a study of prognosis after radiotherapy for stage I lung cancer. The CDR3 totals 13 residues. From germline, CDR1 is MGHDK and CDR2 SYGVNS. The J segment lost 4 bases and the V segment lost 6 bases, leaving 5 bases of the junction unmatched. The TCR beta CDR3 region was amplified from genomic DNA, with two rounds of multiplex PCR being used for the amplification. First-round PCR, the initial amplification, used primers specific to each TRBV and TRBJ gene. TCRdb reprocessed the multiplex PCR reads via MiXCR and lists one record per CDR3 protein. In the table there are some 25,000 distinct CDR3 sequences, around 34% of which are singletons. Overall study results and limits: Patients who had metastases reportedly showed TRBV and TRBJ gene usage that varied from that of patients who did not.

This clonotype showed up many times. The antigen is not known. The sequence was collected from a donor over 45 with non-small cell lung cancer. This chain connects TRBV25-1 to TRBJ1-2; 7 bases align to TRBD1. The material was PBMCs, obtained before or after stereotactic body radiation therapy (not recorded which). CDR3 sequence reads: CASRPGGPYGYTF. CDR3 nucleotides: TGTGCCAGCAGACCAGGGGGTCCCTATGGCTACACCTTC.